These 25 T cell receptor beta chains were all obtained from the same sample, sequenced in a study of shared clonotypes between healthy human individuals. Assay used: immunoSEQ multiplex PCR; TCRdb lists only in-frame clones, some missing. Of over 2 million clones listed, approximately 95% were seen once; the top ten hold roughly 1%. Terminally differentiated effector memory CD45RA+ cells were excluded by CCR7 positive selection of CD45RO-negative cells. Source material: naive CD8+ T cells sorted from blood. The source is a man younger than 35 in good health.

V usage is TRBV6-6 and J usage is TRBJ1-5; D unresolved. The V end lost 7 bases, the J end lost 7 bases, and 17 bases lay between the germline ends. The CDR3 is 14 amino acids. Germline CDR1 MNHNY, CDR2 SVGAGI (reference sequence). CDR3 sequence (DNA): TGTGCCAGCAACCCCGAGAGCCTTAGACAGCCCCAGCATTTT. Translation: CASNPESLRQPQHF.

The J gene is TRBJ2-2, the V gene TRBV28; 11 bases agree with TRBD1. V dropped 8 bases and J dropped 3; count of bases not matched to a gene: 2. CDR1 is MDHEN, CDR2 SYDVKM, per germline. The CDR3 runs 14 residues. CDR3 DNA: TGTGCCAGCGGGGACAGGGGGGACACCGGGGAGCTGTTTTTT. Translating it yields CASGDRGDTGELFF.

About this clone itself: This CDR3 is also generated by other DNA sequences in the sample. V usage is TRBV13 and J usage is TRBJ2-5, with 9 bases aligning to TRBD1. J was trimmed by 5 bases and V by 4 bases; bases with no gene match: 5. Germline V gene data show CDR1 as PRHDT and CDR2 as FYEKMQ (reference sequence). The CDR3 contains 14 residues. CDR3 in amino acids: CASSSGQGRETQYF. Written as DNA, the CDR3 is TGTGCCAGCAGCTCCGGACAGGGGCGGGAGACCCAGTACTTC.

The chain recombines TRBV7-3 with TRBJ1-5; D gene ambiguous. Germline assignment: CDR1 SGHTA and CDR2 FQGTGA. Trimming took off 5 bases at V and 7 bases at J, with 12 bases between the two ends. The CDR3 spans 13 residues. In DNA, the CDR3 is TGTGCCAGCAGCCCCCGACCTGGCCAGCCCCAGCATTTT. This encodes CASSPRPGQPQHF.

CDR3 region: CASSLGLSEAFF. CDR3 nucleotide sequence: TGTGCCAGCAGCTTGGGTTTATCTGAAGCTTTCTTT. This chain links TRBV11-3 with TRBJ1-1; D gene uncertain. V gave up 3 bases and J gave up 6 bases, with 8 bases separating them. Germline V lookup: CDR1 SGHNT, CDR2 YENEEA. This CDR3 region has 12 residues.

The CDR3 loop reads CASSLSRAHGWYEQYF. CDR3 bases: TGTGCCAGCAGTTTATCCCGGGCACACGGGTGGTACGAGCAGTACTTC. The rearrangement uses TRBV28 and TRBJ2-7, with no clear D. The CDR3 length is 16 residues. Germline values: CDR1 MDHEN, CDR2 SYDVKM. Trimming took off 1 base at V and 4 bases at J, with 17 bases between the two ends. Supplemented by reference TRBV28 and TRBJ2-7, the full variable domain reads DVKVTQSSRYLVKRTGEKVFLECVQDMDHENMFWYRQDPGLGLRLIYFSYDVKMKEKGDIPEGYSVSREKKERFSLILESASTNQTSMYLCASSLSRAHGWYEQYFGPGTRLTVT.

This chain joins TRBV9 and TRBJ2-5; unclear D gene. The V gene's germline CDR1 is SGDLS and CDR2 YYNGEE. The V end lost 7 bases, the J end lost 7 bases, and 17 bases lay between the germline ends. There are 13 residues in the CDR3. The CDR3 loop reads CASAPETLATQYF. CDR3 bases: TGTGCCAGCGCCCCCGAGACCCTCGCGACCCAGTACTTC.

This chain uses TRBV2 with TRBJ2-2, with unresolved D. The germline V and J ends were trimmed by 3 bases and 2 bases, with 4 bases remaining between them. The CDR3 loop spans 13 amino acids. In germline, CDR1 is SNHLY, CDR2 FYNNEI. The CDR3 protein is CASSDTNTGELFF. In nucleotides, the CDR3 is TGTGCCAGCAGTGACACCAACACCGGGGAGCTGTTTTTT.

This clone appeared a few times. The gene calls are TRBV15 and TRBJ1-5; unclear D gene. CDR1 is LNHNV, CDR2 YYDKDF, per germline (reference sequence). V was pared by 0 bases and J by 6 bases, with 12 bases between. CDR3 size: 15 residues. The CDR3 DNA reads TGTGCCACCAGCAGAGATCTTGGGGTGAGTCAGCCCCAGCATTTT. It translates to CATSRDLGVSQPQHF.

About this clone: The sample contains more than one DNA sequence encoding this CDR3. V is TRBV28 and J is TRBJ2-7; D is perhaps TRBD2 (6 bases). V lost 6 bases and J lost 2, with 14 bases in between. The germline gives CDR1 MDHEN, CDR2 SYDVKM. The CDR3 runs 14 residues. The CDR3 DNA sequence: TGTGCCAGCAGCTCATCCTCGGGGGCCTACGAGCAGTACTTC. Amino acid sequence: CASSSSSGAYEQYF.

The chain links TRBV30 to TRBJ2-7; 11 nucleotides line up with TRBD2. J lost 0 bases, V lost 3 bases, and 13 bases had no gene match. This CDR3 contains 18 residues. CDR1 and CDR2 from the germline V gene are GTSNPN and SVGIG (reference sequence). The CDR3 reads CAWSGGTSGLLSSYEQYF. DNA of the CDR3: TGTGCCTGGAGCGGGGGGACTAGCGGCCTTCTGAGCTCCTACGAGCAGTACTTC.

This chain joins TRBV20-1 and TRBJ2-7; D uncertain. CDR1 is DFQATT, CDR2 SNEGSKA, per germline (reference sequence). The CDR3 has 11 amino acids. Trimming removed 5 bases at V and 3 bases at J, with 8 bases between. CDR3 region: CSAGHRYEQYF. The CDR3 region has the DNA TGCAGTGCTGGGCACCGCTACGAGCAGTACTTC.

Remarks on this clone: Other DNA sequences in this specimen translate into the identical CDR3. V gene TRBV5-1 combines with J gene TRBJ2-7; 9 bases map to TRBD2. This CDR3 region has 14 residues. Trimming at V came to 1 base and at J to 4 bases, leaving 3 bases not matched to a gene. Germline CDR1 SGHRS, CDR2 YFSETQ. DNA for the CDR3: TGCGCCAGCAGCTTGCCTAGCGGGGAGTACGAGCAGTACTTC. Translation gives CASSLPSGEYEQYF.

The chain uses TRBV6-1 and TRBJ2-7; 8 bases map to TRBD1. J was trimmed by 2 bases and V by 6 bases; bases with no gene match: 6. CDR3 length: 14 amino acids. Germline CDR1 MNHNS, CDR2 SASEGT. The CDR3 region has the DNA TGTGCCAGCAGCTCCAGGGGGCTAGCCTACGAGCAGTACTTC. Protein sequence: CASSSRGLAYEQYF.

This clone occurred once. The genes are TRBV4-1 and TRBJ2-1; a possible D gene is TRBD1 (6 bases). V was trimmed by 2 bases and J by 7 bases, leaving 18 bases between them. CDR1 and CDR2 from the germline V gene are MGHRA and YSYEKL. The CDR3 runs 16 residues. CDR3 amino acids: CASSQPPVGAANEQFF. Here the CDR3 DNA reads TGCGCCAGCAGCCAACCGCCTGTGGGGGCGGCTAATGAGCAGTTCTTC.

This chain connects TRBV2 to TRBJ1-1, with D uncertain. From germline, CDR1 is SNHLY and CDR2 FYNNEI. With 8 bases removed from V and 1 base from J, the gap between germline ends came to 17 bases. This CDR3 has 15 residues. CDR3: CASPRSGVQNTEAFF. CDR3 nucleotides: TGTGCCAGCCCAAGAAGTGGGGTCCAGAACACTGAAGCTTTCTTT.

The chain is built from TRBV29-1 and TRBJ2-4, with unresolved D. The CDR3 has 14 amino acids. The germline V gene has CDR1 SQVTM and CDR2 ANQGSEA. Trimming removed 6 bases from V and 1 base from J, with 13 bases in between. CDR3 region: CSVRSPGAKNIQYF. The CDR3 DNA reads as TGCAGCGTCCGGAGCCCCGGGGCCAAAAACATTCAGTACTTC.

The chain uses TRBV28 and TRBJ2-7; 7 nucleotides line up with TRBD1. Per germline, CDR1 MDHEN and CDR2 SYDVKM. V lost 1 base and J lost 0; bases outside the gene matches: 21. The CDR3 loop spans 21 amino acids. DNA for the CDR3: TGTGCCAGCAGTTTATTTATGTCGACAGGGTACCATTGGGATGTCTCCTACGAGCAGTACTTC. Translation: CASSLFMSTGYHWDVSYEQYF. The full variable domain, its missing parts supplied by reference TRBV28 and TRBJ2-7, is DVKVTQSSRYLVKRTGEKVFLECVQDMDHENMFWYRQDPGLGLRLIYFSYDVKMKEKGDIPEGYSVSREKKERFSLILESASTNQTSMYLCASSLFMSTGYHWDVSYEQYFGPGTRLTVT.

The CDR3 DNA reads TGTGCCAGCAGTGAAAACAGGGGTCCCCAAGAGACCCAGTACTTC. It yields the protein CASSENRGPQETQYF. This chain joins TRBV6-1 and TRBJ2-5; 7 bases align to TRBD1. CDR1 MNHNS and CDR2 SASEGT come from the germline V gene. Unmatched junction bases numbered 4, after V lost 2 bases and J lost 1 base. The CDR3 is made up of 15 amino acids.

This sequence joins TRBV2 and TRBJ2-5; D might be TRBD1 or TRBD2, each matching 5 bases. With 3 bases removed from V and 0 bases from J, the gap between germline ends came to 11 bases. CDR1 and CDR2 from the germline V gene are SNHLY and FYNNEI. The CDR3 loop spans 15 amino acids. The CDR3 is CASSEGTSNQETQYF. The CDR3 coding sequence is TGTGCCAGCAGTGAGGGGACGAGCAACCAAGAGACCCAGTACTTC. Using reference TRBV2 and TRBJ2-5 for the parts outside the CDR3, the full variable domain is EPEVTQTPSHQVTQMGQEVILRCVPISNHLYFYWYRQILGQKVEFLVSFYNNEISEKSEIFDDQFSVERPDGSNFTLKIRSTKLEDSAMYFCASSEGTSNQETQYFGPGTRLLVL.

The chain recombines TRBV28 with TRBJ2-3; 16 bases match TRBD2. V gave up 6 bases and J gave up 1 base; unmatched junction bases: 10. CDR3 size: 19 residues. The V gene's germline CDR1 is MDHEN and CDR2 SYDVKM. The CDR3 protein is CASRDPGLAGGLRTDTQYF. The CDR3 DNA follows: TGTGCCAGCAGGGATCCGGGACTAGCGGGGGGGCTTCGCACAGATACGCAGTATTTT.

In regard to this clone: Additional DNA sequences in this sample encode the identical CDR3. The chain combines TRBV5-1 with TRBJ1-2; D remains unclear. Deletions cut 4 bases from V and 0 bases from J, with 7 bases between. CDR1 and CDR2 from the germline V gene are SGHRS and YFSETQ. The CDR3 is 13 amino acids. CDR3 bases: TGCGCCAGCAGCCTTGGCCCTAACTATGGCTACACCTTC. This gives the protein CASSLGPNYGYTF.

The count of this clone is one. V usage is TRBV11-3 and J usage is TRBJ1-5; D may be TRBD1 (5 bases). The V and J ends lost 6 bases and 4 bases respectively, with 22 bases between them. The germline V gene encodes CDR1 SGHNT and CDR2 YENEEA. This CDR3 has 17 residues. The CDR3 sequence is CASRIVGRVPPNQPQHF. CDR3 DNA sequence: TGTGCCAGCAGAATAGTAGGCAGGGTTCCTCCGAATCAGCCCCAGCATTTT.

Points on this clone: The same CDR3 arises from other DNA sequences in this sample as well. V and J are TRBV6-5 and TRBJ2-7, with 11 nucleotides matching TRBD2. Germline-derived CDR1 and CDR2 are MNHEY and SVGAGI. CDR3 length equals 15 residues. V dropped 6 bases and J dropped 4; count of bases not matched to a gene: 8. The CDR3 DNA follows: TGTGCCAGCAGCCTCGGGACTAGCGGCACATACGAGCAGTACTTC. Protein: CASSLGTSGTYEQYF.

This chain joins TRBV9 and TRBJ2-7; no clear D gene. The CDR3 runs to 17 residues. V gave up 4 bases and J gave up 3 bases, with 23 bases separating them. CDR1 and CDR2 (germline): SGDLS, YYNGEE. The CDR3 is CASSPTAVVVARYEQYF. In nucleotides, the CDR3 is TGTGCCAGCAGCCCGACGGCTGTGGTAGTCGCACGCTACGAGCAGTACTTC.